These 17 T cell receptor beta chains share one sample of origin, sequenced in a study of cytotoxic CD8 clonotypes in ibrutinib-treated CLL. Measured with immunoSEQ multiplex PCR; TCRdb has only the in-frame clones, and not every one. The sample includes fewer than 90,000 clones, 86% seen only once; the top ten take 5% to 6%. The sample here was PBMCs, taken before ibrutinib treatment. The receptors were gathered from a human donor with chronic lymphocytic leukemia.

This clone has a handful of counts. The genes are TRBV4-1 and TRBJ1-3, with D possibly matching TRBD1 (6 bases). The CDR3 consists of 16 residues. Germline V gene data show CDR1 as MGHRA and CDR2 as YSYEKL. V was cut by 1 base and J by 1 base, with 11 bases left in between. CDR3 nucleotides: TGCGCCAGCAGCCAAGCGGGGGCAGGATCTGGAAACACCATATATTTT. Translating it yields CASSQAGAGSGNTIYF.

The chain is built from TRBV10-3 and TRBJ2-7; 8 nucleotides line up with TRBD1. Looked up from germline, CDR1 is ENHRY and CDR2 is SYGVKD. V gave up 2 bases and J gave up 5 bases; unmatched junction bases: 5. This CDR3 is 14 amino acids long. The CDR3 DNA reads as TGTGCCATCAGTGAGAAGCAGGGGGCGGACGAGCAGTACTTC. It encodes CAISEKQGADEQYF.

This chain joins TRBV28 and TRBJ1-5; a possible D gene is TRBD1 (5 bases). Germline CDR1 and CDR2: MDHEN and SYDVKM. V was trimmed by 6 bases and J by 3 bases, leaving 15 bases between them. This CDR3 has 15 residues. CDR3 protein: CASSLPGLINQPQHF. Here the CDR3 DNA reads TGTGCCAGCAGCCTGCCGGGACTAATCAATCAGCCCCAGCATTTT.

This sequence joins TRBV12-5 and TRBJ1-3; possible D gene TRBD1, 6 bases. V was clipped by 4 bases and J by 12 bases, with 31 bases between them. Germline V gene sequence: CDR1 LGHNT, CDR2 FRNRAP. The CDR3 spans 18 residues. As DNA, the CDR3 is TGTGCTAGTGGTTCGTTTATACTCAGGGGCCCGTCGAAACATGGCATATATTTT. Translation gives CASGSFILRGPSKHGIYF.

In its sample, this clone was seen a few times. V is TRBV19 and J is TRBJ2-7; D might be TRBD1 or TRBD2, each matching 5 bases. From germline, CDR1 is LNHDA and CDR2 SQIVND (reference sequence). V lost 5 bases and J lost 0, with 17 bases in between. The CDR3 is 16 residues long. For the CDR3, the DNA is TGTGCCAGTAGTCCAGCCATCAAGGGACGCTCCTACGAGCAGTACTTC. Protein sequence: CASSPAIKGRSYEQYF.

This clone was counted a few times. V usage is TRBV7-3 and J usage is TRBJ2-7, with 10 bases that match TRBD2. The CDR3 is 14 amino acids. Germline V gives CDR1 SGHTA, CDR2 FQGTGA. J gave up 5 bases and V 5 bases, and 6 bases lay outside the gene matches. The CDR3 is CASSRSSGSHEQYF. The CDR3 DNA reads TGTGCCAGCAGCCGGTCTAGCGGGAGCCACGAGCAGTACTTC.

In this sample, this clone turned up once. The chain recombines TRBV28 with TRBJ1-1; 10 nucleotides match TRBD1. Germline-derived CDR1 and CDR2 are MDHEN and SYDVKM. With 7 bases clipped from V and 9 bases from J, the junction kept 8 bases outside the gene matches. The CDR3 is 13 amino acids. The CDR3 bases are TGTGCCAGCACCAACAGGGACAGGGGACAAGCTTTCTTT. It codes for CASTNRDRGQAFF.

The chain is built from TRBV27 and TRBJ2-7; 10 bases fit TRBD1. The germline gives CDR1 MNHEY, CDR2 SMNVEV (reference sequence). The trim removed 2 bases at V and 2 bases at J, leaving 6 bases unmatched. This CDR3 is built from 16 residues. CDR3 region: CASSLRPGQGPYEQYF. In nucleotides, the CDR3 is TGTGCCAGCAGTTTACGCCCGGGACAGGGGCCCTACGAGCAGTACTTC.

The rearrangement uses TRBV10-2 and TRBJ2-1; TRBD2 matches 7 bases. V shed 3 bases and J 4 bases; nucleotides not matched to a gene: 9. Germline CDR1 and CDR2: WSHSY and SAAADI. There are 16 residues in the CDR3. The CDR3 nucleotides read TGCGCCAGCAGTGACCCTAGCGGCACCACTTACAATGAGCAGTTCTTC. This translates into CASSDPSGTTYNEQFF.

This clone showed up just once. The chain is built from TRBV5-1 and TRBJ1-4; the match to TRBD1 covers 9 bases. Germline V CDR1 and CDR2: SGHRS, YFSETQ. The V gene end was trimmed by 4 bases and the J gene end by 3 bases; junction bases not matched to a gene: 10. This CDR3 has 17 amino acids. The CDR3: CASSVGQGVVSNEKLFF. The CDR3 DNA reads as TGCGCCAGCAGCGTGGGACAGGGAGTCGTGTCTAATGAAAAACTGTTTTTT.

V is TRBV2 and J is TRBJ1-3, with unresolved D. The length of the CDR3 is 17 residues. The ends were cut back, 6 bases at V and 0 bases at J, with 18 bases in the middle. Germline V gene lookup returns CDR1 SNHLY and CDR2 FYNNEI. CDR3 protein: CASSLTGRADSGNTIYF. DNA of the CDR3: TGTGCCAGCAGCCTGACGGGCCGTGCCGACTCTGGAAACACCATATATTTT.

This clone came up a few times. The V call is TRBV7-9, the J call TRBJ2-4; D is possibly TRBD2 (5 bases). V was shortened by 8 bases and J by 5 bases, with 22 bases between the two germline ends. The CDR3 has 16 residues. Per germline, CDR1 SEHNR and CDR2 FQNEAQ (reference sequence). The CDR3 loop reads CASGTRIEGPENIQYF. The CDR3 DNA is TGTGCCAGCGGAACCCGTATCGAGGGCCCGGAAAACATTCAGTACTTC.

The rearrangement uses TRBV19 and TRBJ1-2, with a weak D call TRBD1 (5 bases). Trimming shortened V by 11 bases and J by 8 bases, and 12 bases separated the two germline ends. Germline CDR1 and CDR2: LNHDA and SQIVND (reference sequence). This CDR3 is built from 10 residues. The DNA for the CDR3 is TGTGCCTCCATGGGGGAAGGCTACACCTTC. It encodes CASMGEGYTF.

V is TRBV19 and J is TRBJ2-4; 9 positions match TRBD2. V trimming: 4 bases; J trimming: 0 bases; junction bases outside the gene matches: 22. CDR1 is LNHDA, CDR2 SQIVND, per germline (reference sequence). The CDR3 is 22 amino acids. CDR3 DNA: TGTGCCAGTAGTACCCTCCGTAGCGGGAGTTTTCAGGGTAGAGTAGCCAAAAACATTCAGTACTTC. Translating gives CASSTLRSGSFQGRVAKNIQYF. The full variable domain, completed using reference TRBV19 and TRBJ2-4, is DGGITQSPKYLFRKEGQNVTLSCEQNLNHDAMYWYRQDPGQGLRLIYYSQIVNDFQKGDIAEGYSVSREKKESFPLTVTSAQKNPTAFYLCASSTLRSGSFQGRVAKNIQYFGAGTRLSVL.

This clone occurred once. The V gene is TRBV4-2, the J gene TRBJ2-7, with D unresolved. With 0 bases removed from V and 3 bases from J, the gap between germline ends came to 12 bases. Germline V lookup: CDR1 LGHNA, CDR2 YNFKEQ. This CDR3 comprises 15 residues. The CDR3 DNA follows: TGTGCCAGCAGCCAAGAAGGGAACGGATACTACGAGCAGTACTTC. It is translated as CASSQEGNGYYEQYF.

This sequence joins TRBV5-1 and TRBJ1-4, with a possible D match to TRBD1 (6 bases). The CDR3 is 15 amino acids. Trimming took off 3 bases at V and 4 bases at J, with 13 bases between the two ends. The V gene's germline CDR1 is SGHRS and CDR2 YFSETQ. This CDR3 reads CASSYSGANNEKLFF. CDR3 sequence (DNA): TGCGCCAGCAGCTACTCAGGGGCGAATAATGAAAAACTGTTTTTT.

This clone was picked up a small number of times. CDR3 sequence: CASSPHGLKVDEQYF. The CDR3, as DNA: TGCGCCAGCAGCCCCCACGGGCTTAAGGTAGACGAGCAGTACTTC. The rearrangement joins TRBV4-1 to TRBJ2-7; D ambiguous. The CDR3 has 15 amino acids. Trimming left V 4 bases short and J 5 bases short, with 18 bases between. Germline V gene data show CDR1 as MGHRA and CDR2 as YSYEKL.